Listed below are T cell receptor beta chains from one sample, sequenced in a study of blood T cell repertoires in COVID-19. Clones were read by immunoSEQ multiplex PCR, and TCRdb kept only the in-frame ones, dropping some. The sample includes almost 350,000 clones, approximately 89% of them seen just once. Sequencing input: peripheral blood. Every receptor here comes from a woman aged 60-75 years with COVID-19, enrolled during active disease. Each CDR3 is given with its conserved first and last residue. D genes are given only for firm matches. Clone sizes are given selectively: once, few, many, or a class where the clone is expanded.

V gene,D gene,clone size,J gene,CDR3 protein,CDR3 DNA
TRBV6-2/TRBV6-3,TRBD2,.,TRBJ2-1,CASSYSGRGKNEQFF,TGTGCCAGCAGTTACTCAGGGCGGGGGAAGAATGAGCAGTTCTTC
TRBV4-2,TRBD2,.,TRBJ2-1,CASSRTIGTSLSNEQFF,TGTGCCAGCAGCCGGACGATCGGGACTAGTCTCTCGAATGAGCAGTTCTTC
TRBV9,TRBD1,.,TRBJ1-1,CASSVIPDRGRTEAFF,TGTGCCAGCAGCGTCATCCCCGACAGGGGGAGAACTGAAGCTTTCTTT
TRBV5-1,.,.,TRBJ2-2,CASSWQSDTGELFF,TGCGCCAGCAGTTGGCAGTCAGACACCGGGGAGCTGTTTTTT
TRBV7-6,TRBD2,.,TRBJ2-1,CASSLAASGGLTYNEQFF,TGTGCCAGCAGCTTAGCGGCGAGCGGGGGGCTGACTTACAATGAGCAGTTCTTC
TRBV4-1,.,.,TRBJ1-2,CASSQGRARVGYGYTF,TGCGCCAGCAGCCAAGGCAGGGCTCGAGTGGGCTATGGCTACACCTTC
TRBV19,.,.,TRBJ1-6,CASTPRADSSYNSPLHF,TGTGCCAGTACACCGCGGGCGGATAGCTCCTATAATTCACCCCTCCACTTT
TRBV5-6,.,once,TRBJ1-5,CASSRRGRTNQPQHF,TGTGCCAGCAGTCGTCGGGGAAGGACTAATCAGCCCCAGCATTTT
TRBV10-3,.,.,TRBJ1-1,CAISESKGRGNTEAFF,TGTGCCATCAGTGAGTCGAAGGGCAGGGGGAACACTGAAGCTTTCTTT
TRBV28,TRBD2,.,TRBJ2-1,CASIGRAGSHEQFF,TGTGCCAGCATAGGGAGGGCAGGGAGTCATGAGCAGTTCTTC
TRBV12-3/TRBV12-4,.,.,TRBJ1-2,CAASRGYGYTF,TGTGCCGCGTCAAGGGGGTATGGCTACACCTTC
TRBV27,.,.,TRBJ1-2,CASSLNKENYGYTF,TGTGCCAGCAGTTTGAACAAAGAAAACTATGGCTACACCTTC
TRBV19,.,.,TRBJ1-5,CASSIVSLNQPQHF,TGTGCCAGTAGTATAGTTTCGCTAAATCAGCCCCAGCATTTT
TRBV28,.,once,TRBJ1-1,CASSQTGPEAFF,TGTGCCAGCAGCCAGACAGGTCCTGAAGCTTTCTTT
TRBV2,.,.,TRBJ1-2,CASSRGAEVSYGYTF,TGTGCCAGCAGTCGGGGGGCTGAGGTTTCCTATGGCTACACCTTC
TRBV9,TRBD1,.,TRBJ2-7,CASSVGLGGDRAGEQYF,TGTGCCAGCAGCGTAGGATTAGGAGGGGACAGGGCGGGCGAGCAGTACTTC
TRBV3-1/TRBV3-2,.,.,TRBJ2-4,CASSQEGGAAKNIQYF,TGTGCCAGCAGCCAAGAAGGAGGGGCAGCCAAAAACATTCAGTACTTC
TRBV6-5,TRBD2,.,TRBJ2-3,CASSYKAGGRTDTQYF,TGTGCCAGCAGTTACAAGGCGGGGGGGCGGACAGATACGCAGTATTTT
TRBV7-9,.,.,TRBJ1-1,CASSLGGRTEAFF,TGTGCCAGCAGTTTAGGAGGTAGGACTGAAGCTTTCTTT
TRBV29-1,.,.,TRBJ1-3,CSVERGTGNTIYF,TGCAGCGTTGAAAGGGGAACTGGAAACACCATATATTTT
TRBV3-1/TRBV3-2,.,.,TRBJ1-1,CASSHRRTYTEAFF,TGTGCCAGCAGCCATCGCCGGACTTACACTGAAGCTTTCTTT
TRBV11-2,.,.,TRBJ2-3,CASSLDGTGDTQYF,TGTGCCAGCAGCTTAGATGGAACAGGGGATACGCAGTATTTT
TRBV5-4,TRBD1,.,TRBJ1-6,CASSLGDRAHNSPLHF,TGTGCCAGCAGCTTGGGGGACAGGGCCCATAATTCACCCCTCCACTTT
TRBV5-1,TRBD2,.,TRBJ2-5,CASSLEPGLAGGPTGTQYF,TGCGCCAGCAGCTTGGAACCGGGACTAGCGGGGGGGCCGACTGGGACCCAGTACTTC
TRBV10-1,TRBD1,.,TRBJ1-2,CASSPSTGNYGYTF,TGCGCCAGCAGTCCCTCGACAGGGAACTATGGCTACACCTTC
TRBV7-9,.,.,TRBJ2-7,CASSIQGGSAEQYF,TGTGCCAGCAGCATACAGGGAGGGTCGGCAGAGCAGTACTTC
TRBV18,.,.,TRBJ2-1,CASSPGVSNYEQFF,TGTGCCAGCTCACCAGGAGTAAGCAATTATGAGCAGTTCTTC
TRBV7-8,.,.,TRBJ1-6,CASSLQAATGSSPLHF,TGTGCCAGCAGCTTACAGGCGGCCACGGGGAGTTCACCCCTCCACTTT
TRBV13,.,.,TRBJ2-7,CASSHPREEQYF,TGTGCCAGCAGCCATCCCAGGGAAGAGCAGTACTTC
TRBV7-3,.,few,TRBJ1-2,CASSLAAGTNVYGYTF,TGTGCCAGCAGCCTAGCTGCCGGGACAAACGTCTATGGCTACACCTTC
TRBV19,TRBD1,.,TRBJ1-6,CASKPGQGFSPLHF,TGTGCCAGTAAACCGGGACAGGGGTTTTCACCCCTCCACTTT
TRBV4-2,.,.,TRBJ1-5,CASSRGGENSNQPQHF,TGTGCCAGCAGCCGCGGGGGGGAGAATAGCAATCAGCCCCAGCATTTT
TRBV7-2,TRBD2,.,TRBJ2-5,CASSLGLVGETQYF,TGTGCCAGCAGCCTTGGACTAGTAGGGGAGACCCAGTACTTC
TRBV2,.,.,TRBJ2-1,CASIPGTHSYNEQFF,TGTGCCAGCATACCGGGGACACACTCCTACAATGAGCAGTTCTTC
TRBV28,.,.,TRBJ1-1,CASTLGSGEAFF,TGTGCCAGCACCCTGGGGTCAGGGGAAGCTTTCTTT
TRBV28,.,.,TRBJ1-4,CASTGGGIQVGTNEKLFF,TGTGCCAGCACGGGGGGGGGTATTCAGGTGGGAACTAATGAAAAACTGTTTTTT
TRBV28,TRBD1,.,TRBJ1-2,CASRLDRAYGYTF,TGTGCCAGCAGATTGGACAGGGCCTATGGCTACACCTTC
TRBV5-1,TRBD1,.,TRBJ2-1,CASSRDRLDEQFF,TGCGCCAGCAGCCGGGACAGGCTGGATGAGCAGTTCTTC
TRBV9,.,.,TRBJ2-7,CASSPYSLSYEQYF,TGTGCCAGCAGCCCCTACAGCCTTTCCTACGAGCAGTACTTC
TRBV5-4,TRBD1,few,TRBJ2-1,CASSTNRGPTYNEQFF,TGTGCCAGCAGCACAAACAGGGGCCCTACATACAATGAGCAGTTCTTC
TRBV10-3,TRBD1,.,TRBJ2-1,CATQGPGEQFF,TGTGCCACACAGGGGCCTGGTGAGCAGTTCTTC
TRBV6-5,TRBD1,.,TRBJ2-3,CASSYRTGSTDTQYF,TGTGCCAGCAGTTATCGGACAGGTTCCACAGATACGCAGTATTTT
TRBV15,.,once,TRBJ1-2,CATSRGAGLGYTF,TGTGCCACCAGCAGAGGGGCAGGGCTTGGCTACACCTTC
TRBV3-1/TRBV3-2,.,.,TRBJ2-7,CASSQRGYEQYF,TGTGCCAGCAGCCAACGGGGATACGAGCAGTACTTC
TRBV6-5,TRBD1,.,TRBJ2-1,CASRRQGGEQFF,TGTGCCAGCAGACGACAGGGGGGTGAGCAGTTCTTC
TRBV7-8,.,.,TRBJ1-1,CASSLASGQNTEAFF,TGTGCCAGCAGCTTAGCCTCGGGACAAAACACTGAAGCTTTCTTT
TRBV5-1,TRBD1,once,TRBJ2-5,CASSGRTGNGTQYF,TGCGCCAGCAGCGGACGGACAGGTAATGGGACCCAGTACTTC
TRBV2,.,.,TRBJ1-2,CASIQGEAFF,TGTGCCAGCATCCAAGGGGAGGCCTTCTTC
TRBV7-3,TRBD1,.,TRBJ1-6,CASSLTGGDYNSPLHF,TGTGCCAGCAGCTTAACAGGGGGCGATTATAATTCACCCCTCCACTTT